This is a list of T cell receptor beta chains from one sample in a study of sequential checkpoint blockade in melanoma. TCRdb keeps only in-frame clones here, not all; method: immunoSEQ multiplex PCR. There are under 20,000 clones in the sample; around four fifths occur only once, and roughly a third lies in the top ten. This specimen was CD8+ T cells sorted from blood (inferred from file names), taken from a patient given nivolumab and ipilimumab in sequence. The receptors derive from a human donor with melanoma. Both conserved end residues are part of each CDR3. Each record gives: D gene, V gene, clone size, J gene, CDR3 protein, CDR3 DNA. A D gene is named only where the DNA matches it firmly. Expanded clones get a size class; other rows say once, few or many, or leave the size out.

d_call: .; v_call: TRBV7-8; clone_size: once; j_call: TRBJ2-1; cdr3_aa: CASSLASREKRNEQFF; cdr3_nt: TGTGCCAGCAGCTTAGCTTCCCGGGAGAAGCGCAATGAGCAGTTCTTC
d_call: TRBD1; v_call: TRBV9; clone_size: once; j_call: TRBJ2-1; cdr3_aa: CASSVEGQTYNEQFF; cdr3_nt: TGTGCCAGCAGCGTAGAGGGACAGACGTACAATGAGCAGTTCTTC
d_call: .; v_call: TRBV27; clone_size: .; j_call: TRBJ2-2; cdr3_aa: CASSSQDFSEGGELFF; cdr3_nt: TGTGCCAGCAGTTCCCAGGACTTTTCGGAAGGCGGGGAGCTGTTTTTT
d_call: TRBD1; v_call: TRBV6-1; clone_size: few; j_call: TRBJ2-7; cdr3_aa: CASTWTGAYEQYF; cdr3_nt: TGTGCCAGCACTTGGACAGGGGCCTACGAGCAGTACTTC
d_call: TRBD1; v_call: TRBV5-4; clone_size: .; j_call: TRBJ2-7; cdr3_aa: CASRDGQGLYEQYF; cdr3_nt: TGTGCCAGCAGAGACGGACAGGGCCTCTACGAGCAGTACTTC
d_call: TRBD2; v_call: TRBV10-2; clone_size: .; j_call: TRBJ2-1; cdr3_aa: CASSESGLAGGHNEQFF; cdr3_nt: TGCGCCAGCAGTGAGTCGGGACTAGCGGGAGGGCATAATGAGCAGTTCTTC
d_call: TRBD1; v_call: TRBV9; clone_size: .; j_call: TRBJ1-2; cdr3_aa: CASSVVGQDYGYTF; cdr3_nt: TGTGCCAGCAGCGTAGTAGGACAGGACTATGGCTACACCTTC
d_call: .; v_call: TRBV29-1; clone_size: .; j_call: TRBJ2-1; cdr3_aa: CSVDRGSSSYNEQFF; cdr3_nt: TGCAGCGTTGACCGGGGGTCCAGCTCCTACAATGAGCAGTTCTTC
d_call: .; v_call: TRBV28; clone_size: .; j_call: TRBJ1-1; cdr3_aa: CASSGRGAFF; cdr3_nt: TGTGCCAGCAGTGGCCGGGGTGCTTTCTTT
d_call: .; v_call: TRBV25-1; clone_size: .; j_call: TRBJ2-1; cdr3_aa: CASSPSRDNEQFF; cdr3_nt: TGTGCCAGCAGTCCCTCCCGGGACAATGAGCAGTTCTTC
d_call: TRBD1; v_call: TRBV7-3; clone_size: .; j_call: TRBJ1-2; cdr3_aa: CASSLGGTGPNYGYTF; cdr3_nt: TGTGCCAGCAGCTTAGGTGGGACAGGACCCAACTATGGCTACACCTTC
d_call: .; v_call: TRBV25-1; clone_size: .; j_call: TRBJ2-7; cdr3_aa: CASSEADEQYF; cdr3_nt: TGTGCCAGCAGTGAGGCAGACGAGCAGTACTTC
d_call: .; v_call: TRBV28; clone_size: .; j_call: TRBJ1-2; cdr3_aa: CASSLGWGGYGYTF; cdr3_nt: TGTGCCAGCAGTTTAGGCTGGGGGGGCTATGGCTACACCTTC
d_call: .; v_call: TRBV7-7; clone_size: .; j_call: TRBJ2-7; cdr3_aa: CASSPAGVPDEQYF; cdr3_nt: TGTGCTAGCAGCCCGGCAGGGGTCCCCGACGAGCAGTACTTC
d_call: .; v_call: TRBV7-6; clone_size: .; j_call: TRBJ1-6; cdr3_aa: CASSARRGSSYNSPLHF; cdr3_nt: TGTGCCAGCAGCGCTCGCAGGGGTAGCTCCTATAATTCACCCCTCCACTTT
d_call: .; v_call: TRBV13; clone_size: .; j_call: TRBJ2-1; cdr3_aa: CASSPMGSGEQFF; cdr3_nt: TGTGCCAGCAGCCCCATGGGGTCGGGAGAGCAGTTCTTC
d_call: .; v_call: TRBV28; clone_size: .; j_call: TRBJ2-1; cdr3_aa: CASSFSQGSEQFF; cdr3_nt: TGTGCCAGCAGTTTCTCACAGGGTAGTGAGCAGTTCTTC
d_call: .; v_call: TRBV7-9; clone_size: .; j_call: TRBJ2-1; cdr3_aa: CASSFGTQPDEQFF; cdr3_nt: TGTGCCAGCAGCTTCGGGACACAGCCCGATGAGCAGTTCTTC
d_call: TRBD1; v_call: TRBV19; clone_size: .; j_call: TRBJ2-5; cdr3_aa: CASSISSGGGETQYF; cdr3_nt: TGTGCCAGTAGTATCTCCTCAGGGGGCGGGGAGACCCAGTACTTC
d_call: TRBD1; v_call: TRBV27; clone_size: .; j_call: TRBJ1-2; cdr3_aa: CASSLRQGAGGYTF; cdr3_nt: TGTGCCAGCAGTCTCCGACAGGGGGCAGGTGGCTACACCTTC
d_call: TRBD2; v_call: TRBV6-4; clone_size: .; j_call: TRBJ2-5; cdr3_aa: CASSDGTSGVETQYF; cdr3_nt: TGTGCCAGCAGTGATGGGACTAGCGGGGTAGAGACCCAGTACTTC
d_call: .; v_call: TRBV5-6; clone_size: .; j_call: TRBJ2-3; cdr3_aa: CASSPTGSTDTQYF; cdr3_nt: TGTGCCAGCAGCCCCACAGGGTCCACAGATACGCAGTATTTT
d_call: TRBD1; v_call: TRBV11-2; clone_size: .; j_call: TRBJ1-2; cdr3_aa: CASSLEQGPLYGYTF; cdr3_nt: TGTGCCAGCAGCTTAGAACAGGGGCCCCTCTATGGCTACACCTTC
d_call: TRBD1; v_call: TRBV2; clone_size: .; j_call: TRBJ1-2; cdr3_aa: CASRDRGQYGYTF; cdr3_nt: TGTGCCAGCAGAGACAGGGGGCAATATGGCTACACCTTC